Shown below are 5 T cell receptor beta chains from a single sample sequenced in a study of identifying expanded T cells in peripheral blood. The data were produced by immunoSEQ multiplex PCR, yet TCRdb's version contains in-frame clones alone and is incomplete. The sample includes under 150,000 clones, approximately 86% of them seen just once. The sequenced sample consisted of blood. Receptors originate from a person aged 18 to 75 in good health.

The chain links TRBV7-9 to TRBJ2-5, with TRBD2 matching 9 bases. Germline CDR1 SEHNR, CDR2 FQNEAQ (reference sequence). Trimming took 5 bases from V and 4 from J; bases not matched to a gene: 17. This CDR3 has 18 residues. DNA for the CDR3: TGTGCCAGCAGCCATTGGGCGGGATTAGCGGGAGAAGGAGAGACCCAGTACTTC. It specifies CASSHWAGLAGEGETQYF.

This clone appeared a few times. The genes are TRBV7-9 and TRBJ1-6; maybe TRBD1 (6 bases). The germline CDR1 and CDR2 sequences are SEHNR and FQNEAQ (reference sequence). The CDR3 is 15 amino acids. V dropped 4 bases and J dropped 10 bases, with 17 bases sitting between them. CDR3 amino acids: CASSSSTGERSPLHF. CDR3 nucleotides: TGTGCCAGCAGCTCTTCGACAGGAGAGAGGTCACCCCTCCACTTT.

The rearrangement joins TRBV2 to TRBJ2-4; the D is unclear. The CDR3 sequence is 16 residues long. Looked up from germline, CDR1 is SNHLY and CDR2 is FYNNEI. V shed 4 bases and J shed 0 bases, with 13 bases lying between them. The CDR3 sequence: CASSVGVNLAKNIQYF. In nucleotides, the CDR3 is TGTGCCAGCAGTGTTGGGGTCAATCTAGCCAAAAACATTCAGTACTTC.

The chain links TRBV2 to TRBJ2-3; 8 bases agree with TRBD1. The CDR3 spans 14 residues. The germline gives CDR1 SNHLY, CDR2 FYNNEI. The trim removed 5 bases at V and 2 bases at J, leaving 3 bases unmatched. The CDR3 is CASSRDRNTDTQYF. Written as DNA, the CDR3 is TGTGCCAGCAGTAGGGACAGGAACACAGATACGCAGTATTTT.

The chain recombines TRBV6-5 with TRBJ2-7; TRBD1 aligns across 9 bases. The CDR3 loop spans 15 amino acids. From germline, CDR1 is MNHEY and CDR2 SVGAGI. The V gene end was trimmed by 0 bases and the J gene end by 5 bases; junction bases not matched to a gene: 5. This CDR3 reads CASSYSGQGSNEQYF. CDR3 DNA sequence: TGTGCCAGCAGTTACTCTGGACAGGGGAGTAACGAGCAGTACTTC.